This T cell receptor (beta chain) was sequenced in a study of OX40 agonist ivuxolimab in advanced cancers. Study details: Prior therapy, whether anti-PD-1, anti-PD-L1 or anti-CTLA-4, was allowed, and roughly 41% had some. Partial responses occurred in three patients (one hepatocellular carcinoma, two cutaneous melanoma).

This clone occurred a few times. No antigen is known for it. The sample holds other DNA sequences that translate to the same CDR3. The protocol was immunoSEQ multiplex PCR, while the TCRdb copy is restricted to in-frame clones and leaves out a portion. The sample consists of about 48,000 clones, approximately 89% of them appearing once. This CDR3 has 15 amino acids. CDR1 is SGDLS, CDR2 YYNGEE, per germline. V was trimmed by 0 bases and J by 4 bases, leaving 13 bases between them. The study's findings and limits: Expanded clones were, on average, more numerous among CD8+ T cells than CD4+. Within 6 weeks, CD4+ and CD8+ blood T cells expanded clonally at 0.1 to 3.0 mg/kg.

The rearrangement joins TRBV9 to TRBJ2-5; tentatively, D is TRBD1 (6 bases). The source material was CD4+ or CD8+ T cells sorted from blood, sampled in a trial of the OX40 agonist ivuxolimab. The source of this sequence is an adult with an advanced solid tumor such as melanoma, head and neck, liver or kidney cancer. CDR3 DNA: TGTGCCAGCAGCGTAGATTCAGGGGCGGGAGAGACCCAGTACTTC. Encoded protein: CASSVDSGAGETQYF.